This T cell receptor (beta chain) comes out of a study of cytomegalovirus exposure and HLA in healthy donors. Study observations and caveats: A classifier reportedly called cytomegalovirus status with high sensitivity and specificity. A previous analysis found most TCR beta V segments productive roughly 87% or roughly 30% of the time. Serostatus for CMV was the only available immune exposure information.

The PCR had 60 Vbeta and 13 Jbeta primers. Data came from immunoSEQ multiplex PCR; TCRdb stores just in-frame clones and leaves some out. This sample has about 270,000 clones, with 72% found just once. This clone was seen a single time. Its specificity is not known. V shed 8 bases, J shed 7 bases, and the junction held 3 bases outside the gene matches. Germline V gives CDR1 LGHNA, CDR2 YNFKEQ. The CDR3 has 11 amino acids. The specimen sequenced was PBMCs. The receptor was derived from a female donor in good health and CMV-seronegative. V usage is TRBV4-2 and J usage is TRBJ1-1; 8 nucleotides match TRBD1. The CDR3 loop is CASGTGIEAFF. As DNA, the CDR3 is TGTGCCAGCGGGACAGGCATTGAAGCTTTCTTT.